A selection of T cell receptor beta chains follows, all from one sample in a study of T cell changes during pregnancy in multiple sclerosis. Method: immunoSEQ multiplex PCR; TCRdb's copy keeps in-frame clones and lacks some. The sample gives 28,000 or so clones, about 88% of which show up once; approximately 0.77% is in the top ten. This sample comprised CD4+ T cells from peripheral blood mononuclear cells, obtained in the second trimester of pregnancy. These receptors originate from a female donor with multiple sclerosis, enrolled in a pregnancy study. Both conserved end residues are part of each CDR3. The D gene is left open where the match is weak.

d_call | v_call | cdr3_aa
TRBD1 | TRBV7-2 | CASSSTGGITEAFF
. | TRBV5-1 | CASSLVGTGTLQETQYF
. | TRBV28 | CASKPGTSRGYGYTF
. | TRBV11-1 | CASSSYGEQYF
TRBD1 | TRBV9 | CASSPTGGVYGYTF
TRBD1 | TRBV2 | CASSSIGTADYGYTF
TRBD1 | TRBV27 | CASANYIRGQNYGYTF
TRBD1 | TRBV9 | CASSTRQGSYNEQFF
TRBD2 | TRBV6-6 | CASSYALAGGQDTQYF
TRBD2 | TRBV5-4 | CASSLVTGGETDTQYF
. | TRBV19 | CATPKQGSNDNTEAFF
TRBD1 | TRBV29-1 | CSSLGTAETQYF
. | TRBV7-8 | CASSVRLERSHEQYF
. | TRBV7-2 | CASSPLAGWGNTIYF
. | TRBV15 | CATSRRDPTGELFF
. | TRBV28 | CASSYFSYNSPLHF
. | TRBV30 | CALTKRGSGELFF
. | TRBV9 | CASSVDGRQVYEQYF
. | TRBV27 | CASSSTGRPIKGVFF
. | TRBV6-1 | CAAQYRVSSNQPQHF
. | TRBV6-5 | CASSYGRTGPQHF
. | TRBV21-1 | CASSKEMGLGLNTEAFF
TRBD2 | TRBV10-3 | CAIGEGVGTGELFF
TRBD1 | TRBV5-4 | CASSRDRGYATNEKLFF
TRBD1 | TRBV15 | CATSSGQGGYNEQFF
. | TRBV2 | CASRWELGYTF
. | TRBV11-2 | CASSLGVGSYNEQFF
. | TRBV29-1 | CGVGGGVRGYTF
TRBD1 | TRBV18 | CASSPSPGTGDNEQFF
. | TRBV6-6 | CASRRDGGTGYTF
TRBD1 | TRBV5-7 | CASSPWGGTGGSYEQYF
. | TRBV28 | CASSLSGNYGYTF
. | TRBV5-1 | CASSLKGPGNTEAFF
TRBD2 | TRBV5-4 | CASSFPSGGGGTDTQYF
. | TRBV5-1 | CASSSDGWEGEAFF
TRBD2 | TRBV7-2 | CASSFMSGGGRGELFF
TRBD2 | TRBV5-1 | CASSFGGSGGETQYF
. | TRBV11-2 | CASSLGGGPGYEQYF
. | TRBV10-3 | CAISVGPTGLNQPQHF
. | TRBV5-1 | CASSLDTANQPQHF
. | TRBV18 | CASSLGQYETEAFF
. | TRBV29-1 | CSVVTAGETQYF
. | TRBV12-5 | CASRDSTYNEQFF
TRBD2 | TRBV19 | CASGTSGQETQYF
TRBD2 | TRBV4-2 | CASSQPVERGDTGELFF
. | TRBV4-1 | CASSPPSGRMNTEAFF
. | TRBV7-9 | CASSHTYGARTDTQYF
. | TRBV2 | CASSADTNTEAFF
. | TRBV5-4 | CASSLDLGSSTDTQYF